This T cell receptor (beta chain) was identified in a study of blood T cell repertoires in COVID-19. As for the study in general: Spain, Italy and the United States supplied samples that represented acute and convalescent COVID-19. Sources were T cells, B-cell-depleted T cells, or PBMCs; the material itself was cDNA or gDNA.

Original processing notes: The authors estimated nucleated cell counts from reference gene primer amplification. TCRdb keeps only in-frame clones here, not all; method: immunoSEQ multiplex PCR. The V and J calls and clone size are taken from that table; D and trimming were inferred from the DNA. The sample contains almost 30,000 clones, 80% to 90% of which appear only once. Germline CDR1 MDHEN, CDR2 SYDVKM. V was shortened by 7 bases and J by 0 bases, with 12 bases between the two germline ends. The CDR3 contains 14 residues. The genes are TRBV28 and TRBJ1-2; D is possibly TRBD1 (5 bases). The receptor's source is a human donor in a cohort sampled during active COVID-19. Sequencing was done on a sample of peripheral blood. CDR3 DNA: TGTGCCAGCAACTCTGGGGGGACTAACTATGGCTACACCTTC. Translated, it gives CASNSGGTNYGYTF.